This TCR beta chain was sequenced during a study of monozygotic twins with inflammatory bowel disease. About this clonotype: The antigen is unknown.

The germline V gene encodes CDR1 GTSNPN and CDR2 SVGIG (reference sequence). The CDR3 is made up of 15 amino acids. Study conclusions and caveats: Patients with IBD had less TCRbeta diversity (inverse Simpson) than their healthy co-twins. Researchers report that IBD patients shared fewer clonotypes with others than healthy twins, especially amid disease activity.

Researchers collected around 2.4 ml of blood per donor. Through template switching, UMIs that included a 6-nucleotide sample barcode were added. TCRdb reprocessed the 5' RACE reads and keeps a single row for each CDR3 protein, giving no DNA. Seen in this sample are 93,000 or so distinct CDR3 sequences; the ten most common clones hold 1.5% to 2%. The chain is built from TRBV30 and TRBJ2-6; no DNA is available, so the TRBD2 call from TCRdb remains unchecked. Sequenced material: blood. This TCR derives from a human donor with ulcerative colitis or Crohn's disease, or a healthy co-twin of an affected twin (not recorded which). The CDR3 is CAWSVRLGPPSVLTF.